This TCR beta chain emerged from a study of preoperative IRX-2 immunotherapy in early breast cancer. Indicated treatment: preoperative locoregional IRX-2 cytokine immunotherapy. Samples came from a phase Ib trial of preoperative locoregional IRX-2 cytokine immunotherapy. Losses at the gene ends were 7 bases for V and 4 bases for J; bases not matched to a gene: 13. Germline CDR1 reads MDHEN; CDR2 reads SYDVKM. The CDR3 totals 18 residues. Using immunoSEQ multiplex PCR, the repertoire was profiled, and TCRdb retains in-frame clones only, with some absent. The profile shows 28,000 or so clones, 90% of them singletons.

The TCR sequence derives from a human donor with breast cancer. Sampling was carried out from a patient treated with IRX-2 immunotherapy. The chain has TRBV28 and TRBJ2-3; 14 bases agree with TRBD2. CDR3 nucleotides: TGTGCCAGCACCGTGAGGGGACTAGCGGGAGTAGAGGCAGATACGCAGTATTTT. Protein product: CASTVRGLAGVEADTQYF.